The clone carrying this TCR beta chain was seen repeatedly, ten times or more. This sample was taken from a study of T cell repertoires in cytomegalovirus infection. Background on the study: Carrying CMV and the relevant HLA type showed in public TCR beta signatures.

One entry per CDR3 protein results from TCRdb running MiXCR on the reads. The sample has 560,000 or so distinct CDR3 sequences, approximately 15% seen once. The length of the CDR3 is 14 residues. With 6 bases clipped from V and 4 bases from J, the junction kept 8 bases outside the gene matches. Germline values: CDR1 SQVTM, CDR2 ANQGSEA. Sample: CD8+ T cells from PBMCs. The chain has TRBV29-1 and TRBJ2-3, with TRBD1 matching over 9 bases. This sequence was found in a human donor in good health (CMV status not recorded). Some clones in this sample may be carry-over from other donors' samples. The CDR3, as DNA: TGCAGCGTGGAGGACAGGGGTAGAGCAGATACGCAGTATTTT. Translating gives CSVEDRGRADTQYF.